This TCR beta chain was sequenced during a study of blood T cell repertoires in COVID-19. About the research overall: The United States, Italy and Spain were the sources of the acute and convalescent COVID-19 samples. Sources were T cells, B-cell-depleted T cells, or PBMCs; the material itself was cDNA or gDNA.

In the source study's methods: Amplified reference gene primers provided the basis for estimating nucleated cell counts. Clones were read by immunoSEQ multiplex PCR, and TCRdb kept only the in-frame ones, dropping some. V and J calls and clone size follow that table, whereas D and trimming were derived from the DNA. The sample contains approximately 230,000 clones, about 91% of which appear only once. Seattle's cohort entered during active infection and was followed longitudinally. Per germline, CDR1 SQVTM and CDR2 ANQGSEA. V shed 7 bases, J shed 3 bases, and the junction held 14 bases outside the gene matches. The CDR3 length is 15 residues.

Sequenced material: peripheral blood. The chain joins TRBV29-1 to TRBJ2-7; TRBD1 matches at 8 bases. This clonotype was obtained from a woman aged 25 to 45 with COVID-19, enrolled during active disease. The CDR3 DNA is TGCAGCGCCGACGGAGATCGAGACAGGGGCTACGAGCAGTACTTC. Protein sequence: CSADGDRDRGYEQYF.